This TCR beta chain emerged from a study of human T cells and chemical hapten exposure. This clonotype was seen repeatedly, ten times or more. Per the germline V gene, CDR1 is SQVTM and CDR2 is ANQGSEA. The germline V and J ends were trimmed by 3 bases and 8 bases, with 11 bases remaining between them. The CDR3 contains 12 residues. From the RACE reads, TCRdb called clonotypes with MiXCR, one entry per CDR3 protein. The sample lists some 380,000 distinct CDR3 sequences; more than 4.5% were seen once. Described time point: patch test 1, 2 weeks after DPC sensitization. The treatment denotes: therapeutic diphenylcyclopropenone sensitization with weekly scalp DPC.

V and J are TRBV29-1 and TRBJ2-4; D remains ambiguous. The receptor's source is a woman aged 50 to 65 with alopecia areata. Some clones in this sample may be carry-over from other donors' samples. The sample was whole blood, taken in connection with sensitization to the hapten diphenylcyclopropenone (DPC). CDR3 sequence reads: CSVEAGADIQYF. DNA for the CDR3: TGCAGCGTTGAGGCAGGCGCGGACATTCAGTACTTC.